The 15 T cell receptor beta chains given below trace back to one sample, sequenced in a study of shared clonotypes between healthy human individuals. Using immunoSEQ multiplex PCR, the repertoire was profiled, and TCRdb retains in-frame clones only, with some absent. The sample includes about 2.4 million clones, 93% of them seen just once. The source material was naive CD4+ T cells from PBMCs. Subset specified: CD45RA+ positively selected. Receptor source: a man aged 18 to 30 in good health. Some clones in this sample may be carry-over from other donors' samples.

V gene TRBV19 combines with J gene TRBJ2-2, with TRBD1 matching over 9 bases. This CDR3 has 16 amino acids. J was trimmed by 6 bases and V by 1 base; bases with no gene match: 6. CDR1 and CDR2 (germline): LNHDA, SQIVND (reference sequence). The CDR3 nucleotides are TGTGCCAGTAGTATAGGGGGGACAGGGCTTCCCGGGGAGCTGTTTTTT. Translated: CASSIGGTGLPGELFF.

The V call is TRBV19, the J call TRBJ2-1; no clear D gene. V lost 3 bases and J lost 2, with 14 bases in between. The germline CDR1 and CDR2 sequences are LNHDA and SQIVND (reference sequence). The CDR3 totals 16 residues. CDR3 bases: TGTGCCAGTAGTATTGTTTGGTCCCCGACCTACAATGAGCAGTTCTTC. This encodes CASSIVWSPTYNEQFF.

This chain connects TRBV11-2 to TRBJ2-2; TRBD2 matches 12 bases. V trimming: 8 bases; J trimming: 1 base; junction bases outside the gene matches: 5. This CDR3 has 16 residues. CDR1 and CDR2 from the germline V gene are SGHAT and FQNNGV. DNA of the CDR3: TGTGCCAGCGCAGGACTAGCGGGAAGGAACACCGGGGAGCTGTTTTTT. This translates into CASAGLAGRNTGELFF.

This chain uses TRBV6-1 with TRBJ1-1; D gene ambiguous. The length of the CDR3 is 15 residues. Trimming stripped 0 bases from V and 0 bases from J, with 8 bases between. Germline V gene sequence: CDR1 MNHNS, CDR2 SASEGT. The chain's CDR3 is CASSEAAGMNTEAFF. Here the CDR3 DNA reads TGTGCCAGCAGTGAAGCGGCGGGGATGAACACTGAAGCTTTCTTT.

This rearrangement joins TRBV28 to TRBJ2-7; 8 positions agree with TRBD1. Unmatched junction bases numbered 3, after V lost 2 bases and J lost 0 bases. Germline loops: CDR1 MDHEN, CDR2 SYDVKM. The CDR3 consists of 15 residues. The CDR3 loop is CASSLGDRGSYEQYF. The CDR3 DNA follows: TGTGCCAGCAGTTTAGGCGACAGGGGCTCCTACGAGCAGTACTTC.

The gene calls are TRBV25-1 and TRBJ1-4; unclear D gene. The germline V gene encodes CDR1 MGHDK and CDR2 SYGVNS. The CDR3 is 16 residues long. V dropped 4 bases and J dropped 6 bases, with 18 bases sitting between them. The chain's CDR3 is CASSAQRRALDEKLFF. The DNA for the CDR3 is TGTGCCAGCAGTGCACAGAGACGAGCCTTGGATGAAAAACTGTTTTTT.

There are a few counts of this clone. The chain uses TRBV18 and TRBJ1-4; 9 bases map to TRBD1. Germline V CDR1 and CDR2: KGHSH, LQKENI. This CDR3 region has 14 residues. The V segment lost 5 bases and the J segment 7 bases; nucleotides outside the gene matches: 5. The CDR3 region is CASSRDRVSEKLFF. The CDR3 DNA reads as TGTGCCAGCTCAAGGGACAGGGTGTCTGAAAAACTGTTTTTT.

V gene TRBV28 combines with J gene TRBJ2-2; TRBD1 is a possible D gene (5 bases). This CDR3 has 12 residues. CDR1 MDHEN and CDR2 SYDVKM come from the germline V gene. Trimming pared 8 bases from V and 3 bases from J, leaving 7 bases between. CDR3 sequence: CASGRDTGELFF. CDR3 nucleotides: TGTGCCAGCGGCAGGGACACCGGGGAGCTGTTTTTT.

V gene TRBV9 combines with J gene TRBJ2-6; 7 bases are a match to TRBD1. Germline V gene lookup returns CDR1 SGDLS and CDR2 YYNGEE. The CDR3 extends over 17 amino acids. V dropped 3 bases and J dropped 2; count of bases not matched to a gene: 8. The CDR3 region is CASSAGWGTAGANVLTF. DNA for the CDR3: TGTGCCAGCAGCGCGGGCTGGGGGACAGCTGGGGCCAACGTCCTGACTTTC.

The V and J genes are TRBV5-4 and TRBJ2-3; possibly TRBD1 or TRBD2 for D (5 bases each). Germline V gives CDR1 SGHNT, CDR2 YYREEE (reference sequence). V was trimmed by 0 bases and J by 0 bases, leaving 11 bases between them. The CDR3 is 16 residues long. CDR3 region: CASSLVRDLSTDTQYF. CDR3 DNA sequence: TGTGCCAGCAGCTTGGTCCGGGACCTTAGCACAGATACGCAGTATTTT.

The V and J genes are TRBV9 and TRBJ1-1; 10 nucleotides match TRBD1. The germline V gene has CDR1 SGDLS and CDR2 YYNGEE. The CDR3 consists of 18 residues. J was trimmed by 0 bases and V by 4 bases; bases with no gene match: 12. The CDR3 region is CASSPLVHGTGVNTEAFF. CDR3 nucleotides: TGTGCCAGCAGCCCACTTGTCCATGGGACAGGGGTGAACACTGAAGCTTTCTTT.

V and J are TRBV21-1 and TRBJ2-4; TRBD1 reflects the table's D call only, with no check against the DNA. TRBV21-1 is a recognized pseudogene. CDR3 length: 15 amino acids. CDR3 loop: CASSSRRTGRNIQYF. The CDR3 nucleotides are TGTGCCAGCAGCTCTCGCCGGACAGGGAGGAACATTCAGTACTTC.

This clone was detected only once. This rearrangement joins TRBV7-9 to TRBJ2-3; 9 positions match TRBD1. This CDR3 has 14 amino acids. V lost 5 bases and J lost 8; bases outside the gene matches: 8. CDR1 is SEHNR and CDR2 is FQNEAQ in the germline V gene (reference sequence). CDR3 coding DNA: TGTGCCAGCAGCCTGGGACAGGGCGATTCTACGCAGTATTTT. Protein product: CASSLGQGDSTQYF.

Worth noting for this clone: Its ends do not fully match the called genes, so a read error is possible. The V gene is TRBV28, the J gene TRBJ1-1; D gene unclear. The CDR3 runs to 10 residues. Germline CDR1 MDHEN, CDR2 SYDVKM. In DNA form, the CDR3 reads TGTGCCAGCAGCCTTGCCCCCTTCGTATGG. It encodes CASSLAPFVW.

The chain combines TRBV5-1 with TRBJ2-2; 8 bases are a match to TRBD2. Germline trimming cut 4 bases from V and 8 bases from J; bases unmatched to any gene: 13. Germline CDR1 reads SGHRS; CDR2 reads YFSETQ. The CDR3 loop spans 16 amino acids. CDR3 in DNA: TGCGCCAGCAGCCCCCCCAACCTTAGCGGGAAGGGGGAGCTGTTTTTT. It translates to CASSPPNLSGKGELFF. Looking up the rest from reference TRBV5-1 and TRBJ2-2 gives the full variable domain: KAGVTQTPRYLIKTRGQQVTLSCSPISGHRSVSWYQQTPGQGLQFLFEYFSETQRNKGNFPGRFSGRQFSNSRSEMNVSTLELGDSALYLCASSPPNLSGKGELFFGEGSRLTVL.